Listed below are T cell receptor beta chains from one sample, sequenced in a study of T cells in Graves' hyperthyroidism and ophthalmopathy. TCRdb called the multiplex PCR reads again in MiXCR, with one record for every CDR3 protein. The sample gives under 400,000 distinct CDR3 sequences, around a sixth of which show up once; around a third is in the top ten. The specimen was blood. All receptors derive from a man aged 30-40 years with Graves' hyperthyroidism. Each CDR3 is given with its conserved first and last residue. The D gene is left open where the match is weak. Size values are once, few and many counts, or a class for expanded clones, and some rows have none.

d_gene,abundance,v_gene,j_gene,CDR3nt,CDR3aa
NA,many,TRBV12-3/TRBV12-4,TRBJ2-7,TGTGCCAGCAGAAACAGGGACGAGCAGTACTTC,CASRNRDEQYF
TRBD2,NA,TRBV20-1,TRBJ2-7,TGCAGTGCTACCGGGACTAGCGGGAGACCTTCCTACGAGCAGTACTTC,CSATGTSGRPSYEQYF
NA,once,TRBV7-2,TRBJ1-4,TGTGCCAGCAGCTTAAAGAGGGCGCGGGTCACTAATGAAAAACTGTTTTTT,CASSLKRARVTNEKLFF
NA,few,TRBV5-1,TRBJ2-3,TGCGCCAGCAGCCCGGTGGTTGAGGGTAGCACAGATACGCAGTATTTT,CASSPVVEGSTDTQYF
NA,few,TRBV7-9,TRBJ1-1,TGTGCCAGCAGCTTAGAGTGGGCGAGGACTGAAGCTTTCTTT,CASSLEWARTEAFF
NA,NA,TRBV30,TRBJ1-5,TGTGCCTGGAGTCAGGGGCGAGGTCAGCCCCAGCATTTT,CAWSQGRGQPQHF
NA,NA,TRBV3-1,TRBJ2-1,TGTGCCAGCAGCCACGGGCTTAACAATGAGCAGTTCTTC,CASSHGLNNEQFF
NA,NA,TRBV14,TRBJ1-1,TGTGCCAGCAGCCAACAGATGAACACTGAAGCTTTCTTT,CASSQQMNTEAFF
NA,NA,TRBV11-2,TRBJ1-2,TGTGCCAGCAGCCCCGACAGAACCTATGGCTACACCTTC,CASSPDRTYGYTF
TRBD1,many,TRBV10-3,TRBJ2-7,TGTGCCATCAGTGAAATTACAGGGGAGTCCTACGAGCAGTACTTC,CAISEITGESYEQYF
NA,many,TRBV12-3/TRBV12-4,TRBJ2-1,TGTGCCAGCAGTTTCGCGCTAGAACTGGCTAATGAGCAGTTCTTC,CASSFALELANEQFF
NA,NA,TRBV12-3/TRBV12-4,TRBJ2-1,TGTGCCAGCAGCCAAGTTAGGTATAATGAGCAGTTCTTC,CASSQVRYNEQFF
TRBD1,NA,TRBV5-1,TRBJ1-5,TGTGCCAGCAGGTTCTCCGAGACAGGGGCCCAGCATTTT,CASRFSETGAQHF
NA,few,TRBV6-5,TRBJ1-2,TGTGCCAGCAGTTACTCGGGCGCATGGGACTATGGCTACACCTTC,CASSYSGAWDYGYTF
TRBD2,many,TRBV2,TRBJ2-3,TGTGCCAGCAGTGAGGCTAGCGGGGGAGGTACAGATACGCAGTATTTT,CASSEASGGGTDTQYF
NA,many,TRBV3-1,TRBJ2-7,TGTGCCAGCAGCCGCCCGGGCTGGGGCGAGCAGTACTTC,CASSRPGWGEQYF
NA,many,TRBV11-2,TRBJ2-1,TGTGCCAGCAGCTTTTCCCAGCTCTTGGGTAATGAGCAGTTCTTC,CASSFSQLLGNEQFF
TRBD2,many,TRBV7-3,TRBJ2-5,TGTGCCAGCAGCCCCCAAGCGGGACTAGAGACCCAGTACTTC,CASSPQAGLETQYF
TRBD1,many,TRBV6-1,TRBJ2-7,TGTGCCAGCAGGGCGTGGGACAGGGAAAGGTTGAGGTACGAGCAGTACTTC,CASRAWDRERLRYEQYF
NA,once,TRBV12-3/TRBV12-4,TRBJ2-2,TGTGCCACCTTACCACCGAACACCGGGGAGCTGTTTTTT,CATLPPNTGELFF
NA,many,TRBV18,TRBJ1-2,TGTGCCAGCTCGTCCGAAGCGGTTTATGGCTACACCTTC,CASSSEAVYGYTF
NA,NA,TRBV2,TRBJ2-2,TGTGCCAGCAGCGGAAAACTAACCGGGGAGCCGTTTTTT,CASSGKLTGEPFF
NA,NA,TRBV4-2,TRBJ2-1,TGTGCCAGCAGCTCCCCCCCCATGGGGACGATAGACAATGAGCAGTTCTTC,CASSSPPMGTIDNEQFF
NA,few,TRBV7-6,TRBJ1-1,TGTGCCAGCAGCTTAGGCTCAGGGGCGACTGAAGCTTTCTTT,CASSLGSGATEAFF
TRBD2,many,TRBV11-1,TRBJ2-5,TGTGCCAGCAGCTTAGGGCAAAGAGGCGGGAGGGCCCGTCAAGAGACCCAGTACTTC,CASSLGQRGGRARQETQYF
NA,NA,TRBV11-3,TRBJ1-2,TGTGCCAGCAGCTCCGCCATAGGGGCCGACTATGGCTACACCTTC,CASSSAIGADYGYTF
NA,few,TRBV4-1,TRBJ2-7,TGCGCCAGCAGCTCTCAATGGCACAATGGGACGTCGTGGGACGAGCAGTACTTC,CASSSQWHNGTSWDEQYF
TRBD2,few,TRBV5-8,TRBJ2-2,TGTGCCAGCAGCTTCCCCCCAGCGGGAGCGGTGAACACCGGGGAGCTGTTTTTT,CASSFPPAGAVNTGELFF
NA,few,TRBV6-1,TRBJ1-2,TGTGCCAGCAGTCCGGGACCCACCGTGGGTGGCTACACCTTC,CASSPGPTVGGYTF
TRBD1,few,TRBV3-1,TRBJ1-2,TGTGCCAGCAGCAGACGACAGGGGACGGGGGATGGCTACACCTTC,CASSRRQGTGDGYTF
NA,many,TRBV5-1,TRBJ1-1,TGCGCCAGCAGAACGCAGGGGAACACTGAAGCTTTCTTT,CASRTQGNTEAFF
NA,many,TRBV11-1,TRBJ2-2,TGTGCCAGCAGCTCGTACACGGCCACCGGGGAGCTGTTTTTT,CASSSYTATGELFF
NA,NA,TRBV19,TRBJ2-3,TGTGCCAGTAGTAGAACTAGTGGTCCCATCCGCACAGATACGCAGTATTTT,CASSRTSGPIRTDTQYF
NA,few,TRBV28,TRBJ2-2,TGTGCCAGCAGTTTGGGACTCGGCGGGGAGCTGTTTTTT,CASSLGLGGELFF
NA,NA,TRBV6-5,TRBJ2-5,TGTGCCAGCAGTTACTCGGGGGGCAAGGGCCAAGAGACCCAGTACTTC,CASSYSGGKGQETQYF
NA,few,TRBV9,TRBJ1-1,TGTGCCAGCAGCGTAGAACCCTTGAACACTGAAGCTTTCTTT,CASSVEPLNTEAFF
TRBD1,few,TRBV10-3,TRBJ2-7,TGTGCCATCAGTCCGACAGGGGACGAGCAGTACTTC,CAISPTGDEQYF
TRBD2,NA,TRBV3-1,TRBJ2-7,TGTGCCAGCAGCCAAGAAAGCGGGGGGCGGGAGTACGAGCAGTACTTC,CASSQESGGREYEQYF
NA,many,TRBV2,TRBJ2-1,TGTGCCAGCGGGGGCCAAAGTGCCTACAATGAGCAGTTCTTC,CASGGQSAYNEQFF
NA,few,TRBV29-1,TRBJ2-7,TGCAGCGTCCGCACTTACCACTCCTCCTACGAGCAGTACTTC,CSVRTYHSSYEQYF
NA,NA,TRBV7-9,TRBJ1-2,TGTGCCAGCCTCCCGCTATTCCCTACGGGGGGCTACACCTTC,CASLPLFPTGGYTF
TRBD1,many,TRBV18,TRBJ1-1,TGTGCCAGCTCACCAAGGGACAGGGGCTCTGAAGCTTTCTTT,CASSPRDRGSEAFF
NA,many,TRBV20-1,TRBJ1-4,TGCAGTGCTACGGTTCCGCAGGGAGATGAAAAACTGTTTTTT,CSATVPQGDEKLFF
TRBD1,many,TRBV5-1,TRBJ2-1,TGCGCCAGCAGCTTGCATACAAGACAGGGAACTGAGCAGTTCTTC,CASSLHTRQGTEQFF
TRBD2,many,TRBV12-3/TRBV12-4,TRBJ2-2,TGTGCCAGCAGTCGCGTATCTAGCGGGAGCGTAGGCGGGGAGCTGTTTTTT,CASSRVSSGSVGGELFF
NA,NA,TRBV20-1,TRBJ2-5,TGCAGTGCCGTGACCTTGGGCGAGACCCAGTACTTC,CSAVTLGETQYF
NA,many,TRBV30,TRBJ1-2,TGTGCCTGGAGTGCCCCGCGGAGGGCGGCTAACTATGGCTACACCTTC,CAWSAPRRAANYGYTF
TRBD2,many,TRBV20-1,TRBJ2-3,TGCAGTGCTAGAAGTCTAGCGGAACCTTTCACAGATACGCAGTATTTT,CSARSLAEPFTDTQYF
NA,many,TRBV28,TRBJ1-1,TGTGCCAGCAGTTTAGGACAGTCCTTTATCGCTGAAGCTTTCTTT,CASSLGQSFIAEAFF
TRBD2,many,TRBV5-1,TRBJ2-1,TGCGCCAGCAGCCGACTAGCGGAAACTTGGGGGAATGAGCAGTTCTTC,CASSRLAETWGNEQFF